The 9 T cell receptor beta chains given below trace back to one sample, sequenced in a study of cytomegalovirus exposure and HLA in healthy donors. The PCR contained 60 Vbeta and 13 Jbeta primers. Sequencing was performed with immunoSEQ multiplex PCR; in TCRdb, only in-frame clones are kept and a portion is missing. This sample has some 140,000 clones, with approximately 10% found just once. The specimen was PBMCs. All receptors come from a woman aged 40 to 50 in good health and CMV-seropositive.

This clone was observed a handful of times. The chain employs TRBV2 and TRBJ2-2, with D perhaps matching TRBD1 (5 bases). The ends were cut back, 2 bases at V and 0 bases at J, with 7 bases in the middle. The CDR3 loop spans 15 amino acids. Looked up from germline, CDR1 is SNHLY and CDR2 is FYNNEI. The CDR3 protein is CASSEYRSNTGELFF. The CDR3 nucleotides read TGTGCCAGCAGTGAATACAGGTCGAACACCGGGGAGCTGTTTTTT.

This chain joins TRBV7-2 and TRBJ2-7; possible D gene TRBD1, 6 bases. Looked up from germline, CDR1 is SGHTA and CDR2 is FQGNSA. V was clipped by 1 base and J by 5 bases, with 15 bases between them. The CDR3 covers 15 residues. The chain's CDR3 is CASSLGGRAPNEQYF. The CDR3, as DNA: TGTGCCAGCAGCTTAGGGGGGCGGGCCCCTAACGAGCAGTACTTC.

This clone was counted a few times. The CDR3 loop is CASSLVGATEAFF. The DNA of the CDR3 is TGTGCCAGCAGCTTGGTAGGGGCCACTGAAGCTTTCTTT. The genes are TRBV7-9 and TRBJ1-1, with D possibly matching TRBD1 (5 bases). Trimming removed 3 bases at V and 4 bases at J, with 9 bases between. Germline values: CDR1 SEHNR, CDR2 FQNEAQ (reference sequence). The CDR3 spans 13 residues.

V gene TRBV9 combines with J gene TRBJ1-6; D is unresolved. Germline CDR1 SGDLS, CDR2 YYNGEE. With 4 bases removed from V and 14 bases from J, the gap between germline ends came to 22 bases. This CDR3 contains 15 residues. For the CDR3, the DNA is TGTGCCAGCAGCTTTGCGGGATCTGGGGTTTCGGCCCTCCACTTT. It specifies CASSFAGSGVSALHF.

V and J are TRBV19 and TRBJ2-1; possibly TRBD2 for D (6 bases). The CDR3 is 14 residues long. Trimming removed 4 bases at V and 9 bases at J, with 16 bases between. In germline, CDR1 is LNHDA, CDR2 SQIVND (reference sequence). CDR3 amino acids: CASSRLGTLPEQFF. In nucleotides, the CDR3 is TGTGCCAGTAGTAGACTCGGGACTCTGCCTGAGCAGTTCTTC.

This clone showed up just a few times. The chain couples TRBV5-4 to TRBJ1-1; 9 bases fit TRBD1. CDR1 SGHNT and CDR2 YYREEE come from the germline V gene (reference sequence). The CDR3 length is 16 residues. With 4 bases clipped from V and 0 bases from J, the junction kept 7 bases outside the gene matches. CDR3 nucleotide sequence: TGTGCCAGCAGCGGGACAGGGAGAGGAATGAACACTGAAGCTTTCTTT. Amino acids: CASSGTGRGMNTEAFF. The variable domain in full, completed from reference TRBV5-4 and TRBJ1-1, reads ETGVTQSPTHLIKTRGQQVTLRCSSQSGHNTVSWYQQALGQGPQFIFQYYREEENGRGNFPPRFSGLQFPNYSSELNVNALELDDSALYLCASSGTGRGMNTEAFFGQGTRLTVV.

This clone was observed a few times. The chain is built from TRBV5-4 and TRBJ1-2; a weak D match, TRBD1 (6 bases). The germline V gene has CDR1 SGHNT and CDR2 YYREEE (reference sequence). Trimming left V 2 bases short and J 4 bases short, with 12 bases between. CDR3 size: 14 residues. Here the CDR3 reads CASSFARGPYGYTF. CDR3 DNA: TGTGCCAGCAGCTTTGCCAGGGGTCCCTATGGCTACACCTTC.

This clone has a handful of counts. The chain is built from TRBV18 and TRBJ2-3, with TRBD1 identical over 9 bases. CDR1 and CDR2 (germline): KGHSH, LQKENI. This CDR3 has 16 amino acids. Trimming took 1 base from V and 3 from J; bases not matched to a gene: 5. CDR3 in amino acids: CASSPLAGQGTDTQYF. For the CDR3, the DNA is TGTGCCAGCTCACCACTGGCGGGACAGGGAACAGATACGCAGTATTTT.

The J gene is TRBJ2-5, the V gene TRBV5-1; 10 bases agree with TRBD1. CDR3 size: 15 residues. Germline assignment: CDR1 SGHRS and CDR2 YFSETQ. Losses at the gene ends were 4 bases for V and 2 bases for J; bases not matched to a gene: 5. The CDR3 bases are TGCGCCAGCAGCCCCTGGACAGGGGGACAAGAGACCCAGTACTTC. Its protein is CASSPWTGGQETQYF.